This T cell receptor beta chain is drawn from a study of T-cell reconstitution after alpha-beta-depleted transplantation in children. Study-level points and caveats: Recipient T cells and thymic progenitors that survived were the source of the high TCRbeta diversity seen at day 60 in some patients.

CDR1 is LGHNA, CDR2 YNFKEQ, per germline. V trimming: 4 bases; J trimming: 2 bases; junction bases outside the gene matches: 5. There are 16 residues in the CDR3. A TCRbeta library incorporating unique molecular identifiers was prepared. TCRdb reprocessed the PCR reads via MiXCR and lists one record per CDR3 protein. Of about 210,000 distinct CDR3 sequences in the sample, approximately 17% are singletons; the top ten hold 43%. Of note for this clonotype: Its antigen is undetermined.

V gene TRBV4-2 combines with J gene TRBJ2-5; 12 positions match TRBD2. The clonotype was recovered from a male patient between 2 and 10 years old who had a stem cell transplant for acute lymphoblastic leukemia, so the T cells may come from the graft donor. Sequences were derived from PBMCs, mostly from graft donor cells, sampled 360 days after TCRalphabeta/CD19-depleted stem cell transplant. The CDR3 region is CASSRGTSGPQETQYF. In DNA, the CDR3 is TGTGCCAGCAGCCGAGGGACTAGCGGGCCTCAAGAGACCCAGTACTTC.